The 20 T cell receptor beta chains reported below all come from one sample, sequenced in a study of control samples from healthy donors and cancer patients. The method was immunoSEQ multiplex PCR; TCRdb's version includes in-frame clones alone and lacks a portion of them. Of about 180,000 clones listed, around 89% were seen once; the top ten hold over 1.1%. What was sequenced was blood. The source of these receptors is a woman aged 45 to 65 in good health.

CDR3 amino acids: CASSTQGLPMNTEAFF. As DNA, the CDR3 is TGTGCCAGCTCAACACAGGGTTTGCCCATGAACACTGAAGCTTTCTTT. This chain connects TRBV18 to TRBJ1-1; D possibly corresponds to TRBD1 (6 bases). V gave up 5 bases and J gave up 0 bases, with 16 bases separating them. The CDR3 is 16 amino acids. Germline values: CDR1 KGHSH, CDR2 LQKENI.

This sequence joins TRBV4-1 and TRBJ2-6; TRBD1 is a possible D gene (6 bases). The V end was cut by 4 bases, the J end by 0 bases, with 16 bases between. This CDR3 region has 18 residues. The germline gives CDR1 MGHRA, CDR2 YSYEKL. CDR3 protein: CASSRQAFTDSGANVLTF. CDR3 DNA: TGCGCCAGCAGCCGACAGGCCTTCACCGACTCTGGGGCCAACGTCCTGACTTTC.

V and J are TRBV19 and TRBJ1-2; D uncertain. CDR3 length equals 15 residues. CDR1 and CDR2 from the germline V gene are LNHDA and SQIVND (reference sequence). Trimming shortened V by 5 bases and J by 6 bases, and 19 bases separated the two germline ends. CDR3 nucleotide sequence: TGTGCCAGTAGTGCCCACGGGCGATCACCTGATGGCTACACCTTC. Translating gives CASSAHGRSPDGYTF.

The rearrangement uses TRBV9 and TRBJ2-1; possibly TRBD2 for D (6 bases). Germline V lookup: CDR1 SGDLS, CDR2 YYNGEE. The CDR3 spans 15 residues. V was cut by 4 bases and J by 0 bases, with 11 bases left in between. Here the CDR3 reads CASSRAGVSYNEQFF. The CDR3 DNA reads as TGTGCCAGCAGCCGAGCGGGTGTCTCCTACAATGAGCAGTTCTTC.

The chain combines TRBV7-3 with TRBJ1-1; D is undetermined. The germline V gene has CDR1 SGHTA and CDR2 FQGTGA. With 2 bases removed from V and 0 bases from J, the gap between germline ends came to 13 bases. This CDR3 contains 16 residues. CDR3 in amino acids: CASSLEPPAMNTEAFF. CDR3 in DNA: TGTGCCAGCAGCTTAGAGCCTCCAGCTATGAACACTGAAGCTTTCTTT. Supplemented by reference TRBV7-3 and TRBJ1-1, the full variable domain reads GAGVSQTPSNKVTEKGKYVELRCDPISGHTALYWYRQSLGQGPEFLIYFQGTGAADDSGLPNDRFFAVRPEGSVSTLKIQRTERGDSAVYLCASSLEPPAMNTEAFFGQGTRLTVV.

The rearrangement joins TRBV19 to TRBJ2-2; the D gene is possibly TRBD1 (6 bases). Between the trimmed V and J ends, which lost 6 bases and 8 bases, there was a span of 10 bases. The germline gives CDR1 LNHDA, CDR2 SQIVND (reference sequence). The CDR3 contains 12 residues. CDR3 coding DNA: TGTGCCAGTAGAGAAGGGGGTGGGGAGCTGTTTTTT. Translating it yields CASREGGGELFF.

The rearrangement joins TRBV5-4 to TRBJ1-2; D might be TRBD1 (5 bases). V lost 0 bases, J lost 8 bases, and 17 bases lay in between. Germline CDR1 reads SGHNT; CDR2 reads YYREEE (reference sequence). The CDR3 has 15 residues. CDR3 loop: CASSLAIPSEGGYTF. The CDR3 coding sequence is TGTGCCAGCAGCTTGGCCATACCCTCAGAGGGGGGCTACACCTTC.

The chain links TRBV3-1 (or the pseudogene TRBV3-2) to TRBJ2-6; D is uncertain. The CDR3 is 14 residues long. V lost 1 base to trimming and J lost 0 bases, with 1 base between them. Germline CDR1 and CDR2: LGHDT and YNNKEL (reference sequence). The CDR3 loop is CASSQASGANVLTF. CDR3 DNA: TGTGCCAGCAGCCAAGCCTCTGGGGCCAACGTCCTGACTTTC.

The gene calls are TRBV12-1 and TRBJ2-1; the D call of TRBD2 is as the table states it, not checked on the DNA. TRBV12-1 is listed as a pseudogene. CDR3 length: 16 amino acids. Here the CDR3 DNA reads TGTGCCAGCAGCTCTCGGAAGCGGGGGGGCGGCAATGAGCAGTTCTTC. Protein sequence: CASSSRKRGGGNEQFF.

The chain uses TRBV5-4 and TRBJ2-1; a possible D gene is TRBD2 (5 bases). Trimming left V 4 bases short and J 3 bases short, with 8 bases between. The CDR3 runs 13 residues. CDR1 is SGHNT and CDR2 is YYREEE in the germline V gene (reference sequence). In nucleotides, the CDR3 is TGTGCCAGCAGCCGGGGAAGCTACAATGAGCAGTTCTTC. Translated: CASSRGSYNEQFF.

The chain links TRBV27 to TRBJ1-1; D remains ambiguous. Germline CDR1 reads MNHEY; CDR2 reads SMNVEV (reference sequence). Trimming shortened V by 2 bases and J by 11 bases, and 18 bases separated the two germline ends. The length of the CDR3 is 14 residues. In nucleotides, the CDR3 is TGTGCCAGCAGTTTAGCCACCAATCGGAGGAGGGCTTTCTTT. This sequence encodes CASSLATNRRRAFF.

DNA of the CDR3: TGTGCCAGCAGCTTAACGGGGCTGTCTAGCGGGAGCAATGAGCAGTTCTTC. Translating it yields CASSLTGLSSGSNEQFF. The chain combines TRBV7-3 with TRBJ2-1; TRBD2 aligns across 10 bases. CDR3 length: 17 amino acids. The V gene's germline CDR1 is SGHTA and CDR2 FQGTGA. V lost 0 bases and J lost 6; bases outside the gene matches: 8. The full variable domain, rest sourced from reference TRBV7-3 and TRBJ2-1, is GAGVSQTPSNKVTEKGKYVELRCDPISGHTALYWYRQSLGQGPEFLIYFQGTGAADDSGLPNDRFFAVRPEGSVSTLKIQRTERGDSAVYLCASSLTGLSSGSNEQFFGPGTRLTVL.

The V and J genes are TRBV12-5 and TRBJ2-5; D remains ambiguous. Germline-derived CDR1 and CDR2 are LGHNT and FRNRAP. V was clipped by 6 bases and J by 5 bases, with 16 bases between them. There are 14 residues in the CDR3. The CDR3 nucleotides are TGTGCTAGTGGAAAGGCCTTGGCTGGGGAGACCCAGTACTTC. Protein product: CASGKALAGETQYF.

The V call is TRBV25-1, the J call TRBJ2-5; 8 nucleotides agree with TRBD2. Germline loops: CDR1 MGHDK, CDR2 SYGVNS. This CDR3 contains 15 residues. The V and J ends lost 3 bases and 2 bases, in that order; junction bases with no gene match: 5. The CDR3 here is CASSDREGRQETQYF. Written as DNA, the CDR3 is TGTGCCAGCAGTGATCGGGAGGGACGGCAAGAGACCCAGTACTTC. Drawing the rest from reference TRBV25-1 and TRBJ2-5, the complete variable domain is EADIYQTPRYLVIGTGKKITLECSQTMGHDKMYWYQQDPGMELHLIHYSYGVNSTEKGDLSSESTVSRIRTEHFPLTLESARPSHTSQYLCASSDREGRQETQYFGPGTRLLVL.

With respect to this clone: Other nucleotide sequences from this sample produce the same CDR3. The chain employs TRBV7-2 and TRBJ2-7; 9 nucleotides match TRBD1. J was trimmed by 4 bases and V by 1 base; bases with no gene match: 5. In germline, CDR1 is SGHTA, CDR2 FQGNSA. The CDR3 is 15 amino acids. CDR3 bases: TGTGCCAGCAGCTTAGACAGAGGACAGGGGTACGAGCAGTACTTC. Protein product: CASSLDRGQGYEQYF.

The CDR3, as DNA: TGTGCCAGCAGTTACTCGGGCACGAACACTGAAGCTTTCTTT. It codes for CASSYSGTNTEAFF. The J gene is TRBJ1-1, the V gene TRBV6-2 or TRBV6-3; no clear D gene. Per germline, CDR1 MNHEY and CDR2 SVGEGT. The CDR3 loop spans 14 amino acids. V lost 0 bases, J lost 1 base, and 6 bases lay in between.

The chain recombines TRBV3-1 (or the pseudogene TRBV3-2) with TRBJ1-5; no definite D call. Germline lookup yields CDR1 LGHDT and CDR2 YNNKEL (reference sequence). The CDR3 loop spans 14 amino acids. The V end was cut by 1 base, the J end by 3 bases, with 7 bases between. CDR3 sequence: CASSQGSPNQPQHF. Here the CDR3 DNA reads TGTGCCAGCAGCCAAGGTTCTCCCAATCAGCCCCAGCATTTT.

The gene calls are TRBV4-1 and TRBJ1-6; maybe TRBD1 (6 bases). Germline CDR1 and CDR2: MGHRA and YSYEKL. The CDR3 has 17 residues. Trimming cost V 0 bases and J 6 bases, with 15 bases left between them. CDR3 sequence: CASSQDRTGRFNSPLHF. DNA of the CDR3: TGCGCCAGCAGCCAAGATAGAACAGGGCGCTTTAATTCACCCCTCCACTTT.

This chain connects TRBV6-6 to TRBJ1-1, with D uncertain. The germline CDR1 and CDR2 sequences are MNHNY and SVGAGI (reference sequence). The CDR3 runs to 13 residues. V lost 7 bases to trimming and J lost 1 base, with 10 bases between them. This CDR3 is CASTYPGNTEAFF. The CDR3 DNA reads TGTGCCAGCACCTACCCAGGGAACACTGAAGCTTTCTTT.

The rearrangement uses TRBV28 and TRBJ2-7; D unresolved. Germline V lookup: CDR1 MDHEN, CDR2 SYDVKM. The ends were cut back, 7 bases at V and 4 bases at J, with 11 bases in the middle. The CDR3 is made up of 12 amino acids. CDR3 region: CASTFQGYEQYF. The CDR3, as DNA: TGTGCCAGCACCTTCCAAGGATACGAGCAGTACTTC.